The present entry profiles one T cell receptor beta chain with its context. Clones were read by immunoSEQ multiplex PCR, and TCRdb kept only the in-frame ones, dropping some. Of 250,000 to 300,000 clones in the sample, approximately 90% are singletons; the top ten hold 2.2%. These data originate in a study of blood T cell repertoires in COVID-19. Study-level information: Samples came from the United States, Italy and Spain, spanning acute and convalescent COVID-19. PBMCs, B-cell-depleted T cells, or T cells provided the cDNA or gDNA that made up the material.

Sequenced input: peripheral blood. This clonotype originated in a woman in her forties or fifties who had recovered from COVID-19.

In DNA, the CDR3 is TGTGCCTCTAGACAGGGAACCGGGGAGCTGTTTTTT. Protein product: CASRQGTGELFF. V gene TRBV24-1 combines with J gene TRBJ2-2, with 7 bases identical to TRBD1. With 12 bases clipped from V and 5 bases from J, the junction kept 5 bases outside the gene matches. The CDR3 covers 12 residues. Per the germline V gene, CDR1 is KGHDR and CDR2 is SFDVKD.